This is a list of T cell receptor beta chains from one sample in a study of T cell responses to AZD1222 COVID-19 vaccine. TCRdb keeps only in-frame clones here, not all; method: immunoSEQ multiplex PCR. The repertoire holds roughly 100,000 clones, with 85% to 90% as singletons. Material: peripheral blood, obtained 28 days after the second AZD1222 dose. The source of these receptors is an adult who received the AZD1222 COVID-19 vaccine. The CDR3 runs from the conserved cysteine through the conserved F or W. D genes are given only for firm matches. Some rows have no size entry. The others give once, few or many, or a class for an expanded clone.

len	d_gene	abundance	v_gene	j_gene	CDR3aa	CDR3nt
15	-	-	TRBV9	TRBJ2-7	CASSAFEEFSYEQYF	TGTGCCAGCAGCGCCTTTGAGGAGTTCTCCTACGAGCAGTACTTC
14	TRBD1	-	TRBV25-1	TRBJ1-1	CASRDRGGHTEAFF	TGTGCCAGCAGGGACAGGGGAGGTCACACTGAAGCTTTCTTT
15	TRBD2	few	TRBV2	TRBJ2-5	CASSGLAGGRETQYF	TGTGCCAGCAGCGGACTAGCGGGAGGTAGGGAGACCCAGTACTTC
15	TRBD2	once	TRBV18	TRBJ2-7	CASTGLAEGNYEQYF	TGTGCCAGCACCGGACTAGCCGAGGGAAACTACGAGCAGTACTTC
15	-	once	TRBV18	TRBJ1-1	CASSRLRTVNTEAFF	TGTGCCAGCTCACGTCTTAGGACAGTGAACACTGAAGCTTTCTTT
12	TRBD1	-	TRBV7-6	TRBJ1-2	CASSWGTAKTGF	TGTGCCAGCAGCTGGGGGACAGCTAAAACCGGTTTC
13	-	-	TRBV3-1/TRBV3-2	TRBJ2-7	CASSQEAGLYSSF	TGTGCCAGCAGCCAAGAGGCTGGTCTCTACAGTAGCTTC
13	TRBD1	-	TRBV29-1	TRBJ2-1	CSALTGKNNEQFF	TGCAGCGCATTGACAGGGAAGAACAATGAGCAGTTCTTC
16	-	-	TRBV7-9	TRBJ2-3	CASSHTGDASTDTQYF	TGTGCCAGCAGCCACACTGGAGATGCTAGCACAGATACGCAGTATTTT
14	-	-	TRBV28	TRBJ1-1	CASSLSTTGTEAFF	TGTGCCAGCAGTTTATCGACCACTGGCACTGAAGCTTTCTTT
12	-	-	TRBV28	TRBJ1-2	CASRWTGGGYTF	TGTGCCAGCAGGTGGACGGGCGGAGGCTACACCTTC
14	TRBD1	-	TRBV9	TRBJ2-7	CASSPRQGIYEQYF	TGTGCCAGCAGCCCCCGACAGGGGATTTACGAGCAGTACTTC
14	-	-	TRBV28	TRBJ1-6	CASTLGLSNSPLHF	TGTGCCAGCACCCTGGGACTGTCAAATTCACCCCTCCACTTT
13	-	-	TRBV28	TRBJ1-2	CASTLDRRAGYTF	TGTGCCAGCACCCTCGACAGGCGGGCTGGCTACACCTTC
15	-	-	TRBV13	TRBJ2-7	CASSQGAGGPREQYF	TGTGCCAGCAGCCAGGGGGCGGGAGGGCCTCGGGAGCAGTACTTC
15	-	-	TRBV5-6	TRBJ1-2	CASSLKGTVVSGYTF	TGTGCCAGCAGCTTGAAAGGGACGGTGGTGTCTGGCTACACCTTC
13	TRBD2	-	TRBV10-3	TRBJ2-7	CAISDGTSHEQYF	TGTGCCATCAGTGACGGGACTAGTCACGAGCAGTACTTC
12	-	-	TRBV7-9	TRBJ1-6	CASGSYNSPLHF	TGTGCCAGCGGGAGCTATAATTCACCCCTCCACTTT
13	-	-	TRBV7-8	TRBJ2-7	CASLTTGSYEQYF	TGTGCCAGCCTTACTACGGGCTCCTACGAGCAGTACTTC
14	-	-	TRBV28	TRBJ1-4	CASRSPGRDEKLFF	TGTGCCAGCAGGTCCCCGGGGCGCGATGAAAAACTGTTTTTT
14	TRBD2	-	TRBV5-6	TRBJ2-1	CASSLWLAGNEQFF	TGTGCCAGCAGCTTGTGGCTAGCGGGAAATGAGCAGTTCTTC
13	-	-	TRBV6-1	TRBJ2-7	CASSEDRVGEQYF	TGTGCCAGCAGTGAAGACAGGGTCGGCGAGCAGTACTTC
11	-	once	TRBV29-1	TRBJ1-4	CSVDLSGKLFF	TGCAGCGTTGACCTGAGCGGAAAACTGTTTTTT
16	TRBD2	-	TRBV18	TRBJ2-2	CASSPSRGANTGELFF	TGTGCCAGCTCACCAAGTCGGGGGGCGAACACCGGGGAGCTGTTTTTT